This T cell receptor (beta chain) derives from a study of CXCR3-negative and CXCR3-positive naive CD8 T cells. This CDR3 has 22 residues. Germline lookup yields CDR1 SGHVS and CDR2 FQNEAQ. Libraries were UMI-labeled 5' RACE TRB cDNA. Following a re-call of the 5' RACE reads, TCRdb has one entry per CDR3 protein and lacks DNA. This specimen shows fewer than 55,000 distinct CDR3 sequences; the ten leading clones hold less than 1.6%. The sequence was obtained from a human donor in good health. Some clones in this sample may be carry-over from other donors' samples. This chain connects TRBV7-8 to TRBJ2-3; TCRdb's assignment of TRBD1 cannot be checked, as there is no DNA. Sequencing input: naive CXCR3- CD8+ T cells from blood. Subset reported: CD45RO-CCR7+CD27+CD95- naive CD8+ T cells lacking CXCR3 (TNR3-). The CDR3 region is CASSLEDSLKLNGPPNTDTQYF.